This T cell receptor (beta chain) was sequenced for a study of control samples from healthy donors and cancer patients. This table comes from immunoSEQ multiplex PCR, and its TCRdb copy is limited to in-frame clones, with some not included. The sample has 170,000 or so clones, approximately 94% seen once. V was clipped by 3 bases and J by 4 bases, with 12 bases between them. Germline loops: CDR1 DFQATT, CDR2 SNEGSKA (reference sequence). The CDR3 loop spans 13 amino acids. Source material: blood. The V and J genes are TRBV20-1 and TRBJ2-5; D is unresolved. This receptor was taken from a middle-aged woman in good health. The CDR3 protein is CSASPGAGETQYF. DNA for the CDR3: TGCAGTGCTAGTCCAGGCGCTGGAGAGACCCAGTACTTC.